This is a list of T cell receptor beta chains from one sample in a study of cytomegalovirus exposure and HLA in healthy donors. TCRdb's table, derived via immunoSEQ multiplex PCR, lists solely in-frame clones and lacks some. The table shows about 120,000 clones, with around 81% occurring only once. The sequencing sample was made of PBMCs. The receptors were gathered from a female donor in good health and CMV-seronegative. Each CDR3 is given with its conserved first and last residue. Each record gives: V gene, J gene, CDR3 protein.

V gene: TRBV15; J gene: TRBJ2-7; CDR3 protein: CATSRDRLAGGGYEQYF
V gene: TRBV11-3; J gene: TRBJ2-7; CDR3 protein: CASRGTGLGEQYF
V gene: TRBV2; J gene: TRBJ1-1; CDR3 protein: CASSVEDRTEAFF
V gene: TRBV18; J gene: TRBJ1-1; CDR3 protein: CASSVDSYTEAFF
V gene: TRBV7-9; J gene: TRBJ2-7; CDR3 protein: CASSRGTSGRVEQYF
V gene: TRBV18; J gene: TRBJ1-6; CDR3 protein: CASSPGQHNSPLHF
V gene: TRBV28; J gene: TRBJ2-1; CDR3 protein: CASSLGGFTGVFYNEQFF
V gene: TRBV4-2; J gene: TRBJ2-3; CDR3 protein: CASSQSGRAEDTQYF
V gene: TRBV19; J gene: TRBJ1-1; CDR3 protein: CASSIGNRVATEAFF
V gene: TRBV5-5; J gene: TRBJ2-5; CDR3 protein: CASSLGYSGGAQETQYF
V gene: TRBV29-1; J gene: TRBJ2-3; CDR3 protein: CSVEGGGRTQYF
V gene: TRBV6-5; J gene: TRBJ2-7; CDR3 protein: CASSYSRNSYEQYF
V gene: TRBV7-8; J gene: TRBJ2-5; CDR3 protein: CASLGTADQETQYF
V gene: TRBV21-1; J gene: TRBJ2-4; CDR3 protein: CASWERDRAWENSQYF
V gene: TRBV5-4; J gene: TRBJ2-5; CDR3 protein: CASSLVVTSGGALRETQYF
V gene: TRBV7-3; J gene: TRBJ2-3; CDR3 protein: CASSLNGADTQYF
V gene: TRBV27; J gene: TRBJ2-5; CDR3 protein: CASSPLVGQETQYF
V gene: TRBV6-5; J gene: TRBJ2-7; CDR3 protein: CASSFAGLSYEQYF
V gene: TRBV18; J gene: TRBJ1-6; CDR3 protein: CASSPTGNSPLHF
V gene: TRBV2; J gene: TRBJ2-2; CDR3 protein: CASSGAYTGELFF
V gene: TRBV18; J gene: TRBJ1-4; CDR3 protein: CASSPMTALTNEKLFF
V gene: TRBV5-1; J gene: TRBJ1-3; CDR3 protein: CASSSGGTSGNTIYF
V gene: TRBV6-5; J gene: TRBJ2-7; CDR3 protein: CASSYPGSYEQYF
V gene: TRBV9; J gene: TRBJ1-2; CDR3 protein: CASSVSLQGSYGYTF
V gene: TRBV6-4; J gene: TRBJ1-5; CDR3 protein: CASTNPGGSGNQPQHF
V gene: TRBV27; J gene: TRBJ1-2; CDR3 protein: CASSFEGARFGYTF
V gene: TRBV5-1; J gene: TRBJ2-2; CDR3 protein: CASKGTGELFF
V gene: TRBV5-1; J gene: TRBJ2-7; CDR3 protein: CASSLGSRSSYEQYF
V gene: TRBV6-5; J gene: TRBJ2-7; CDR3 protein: CASSQTGGYEQYF
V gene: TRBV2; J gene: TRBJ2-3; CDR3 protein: CACRSADTQYF
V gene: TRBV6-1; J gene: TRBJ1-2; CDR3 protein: CASSITQAPYGYTF
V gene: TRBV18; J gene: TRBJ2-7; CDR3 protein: CASSPENGYEQYF
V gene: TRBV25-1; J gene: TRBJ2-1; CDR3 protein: CASSGVGGYNEQFF
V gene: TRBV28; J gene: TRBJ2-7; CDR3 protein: CASSPDRGLDEQYF
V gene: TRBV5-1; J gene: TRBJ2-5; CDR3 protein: CASSPTGPPGGTQYF
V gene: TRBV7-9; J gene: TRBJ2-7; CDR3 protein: CASTPYAGASGSNEQYF
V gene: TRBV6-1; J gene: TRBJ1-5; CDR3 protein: CASRGAVNQPQHF
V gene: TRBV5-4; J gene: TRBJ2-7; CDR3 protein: CASSFQGRNEQYF
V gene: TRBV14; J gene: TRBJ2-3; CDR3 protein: CASSQVPGGLTDTQYF
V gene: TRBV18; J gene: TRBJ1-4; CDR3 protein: CASSPFSGQSNEKLFF
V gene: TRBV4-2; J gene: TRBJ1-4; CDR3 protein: CASSTGTGNEKLFF
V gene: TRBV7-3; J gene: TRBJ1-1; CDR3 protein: CASSPQSQGNTEAFF
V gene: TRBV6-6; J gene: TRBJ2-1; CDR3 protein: CAIRQGGNEQFF
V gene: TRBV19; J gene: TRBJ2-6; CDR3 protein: CASKGGPGANVLTF
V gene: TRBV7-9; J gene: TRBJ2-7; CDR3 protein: CASSYLRGISYEQYF
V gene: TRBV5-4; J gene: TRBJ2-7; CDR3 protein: CASSLGGPPGEQYF
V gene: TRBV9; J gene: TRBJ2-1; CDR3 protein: CASSRAGSYNEQFF
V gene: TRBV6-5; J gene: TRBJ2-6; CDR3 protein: CASSSPGANGLTF